The rows below give T cell receptor beta chains drawn from one sample of a study of shared clonotypes between healthy human individuals. Profiled with immunoSEQ multiplex PCR; TCRdb holds only in-frame clones, not every one. The table includes some 2,500,000 clones, 93% detected once. The material sequenced was naive CD4+ T cells from PBMCs. These receptors were collected from a man aged 18 to 29 in good health. Some clones in this sample may be carry-over from other donors' samples. The CDR3 runs from the conserved cysteine through the conserved F or W. Fields, in order: V gene, clone size, J gene, D gene, CDR3 protein, CDR3 DNA. The D gene is left open where the match is weak. The listing skips clone size in some rows; elsewhere it reads once, few, many or a size class.

V gene: TRBV18; clone size: .; J gene: TRBJ1-5; D gene: .; CDR3 protein: CASSPGARQPQHF; CDR3 DNA: TGTGCCAGCTCACCAGGTGCAAGGCAGCCCCAGCATTTT
V gene: TRBV15; clone size: once; J gene: TRBJ2-7; D gene: .; CDR3 protein: CATSSRGRGSARVEQYF; CDR3 DNA: TGTGCCACCAGCAGCAGGGGACGCGGGAGCGCCCGGGTGGAGCAGTACTTC
V gene: TRBV10-3; clone size: .; J gene: TRBJ2-3; D gene: TRBD2; CDR3 protein: CAIRLAGRSPNTQYF; CDR3 DNA: TGTGCCATTAGACTAGCGGGACGATCCCCCAATACGCAGTATTTT
V gene: TRBV19; clone size: .; J gene: TRBJ2-1; D gene: TRBD2; CDR3 protein: CASSISGGGRGVNNEQFF; CDR3 DNA: TGTGCCAGTAGTATAAGTGGGGGCGGGAGGGGCGTAAACAATGAGCAGTTCTTC
V gene: TRBV5-8; clone size: .; J gene: TRBJ2-1; D gene: .; CDR3 protein: CASSSGLSTRYNEQFF; CDR3 DNA: TGTGCCAGCAGCTCCGGACTGTCTACCCGCTACAATGAGCAGTTCTTC
V gene: TRBV28; clone size: .; J gene: TRBJ1-5; D gene: .; CDR3 protein: CASSYIGRHRSPLSNQPQHF; CDR3 DNA: TGTGCCAGCAGTTATATAGGGAGACACAGGAGTCCACTTAGCAATCAGCCCCAGCATTTT
V gene: TRBV28; clone size: .; J gene: TRBJ2-3; D gene: TRBD2; CDR3 protein: CASSPGGGAGTDTQYF; CDR3 DNA: TGTGCCAGCAGCCCGGGAGGGGGGGCTGGCACAGATACGCAGTATTTT
V gene: TRBV18; clone size: .; J gene: TRBJ2-1; D gene: .; CDR3 protein: CASSPPNNEQFF; CDR3 DNA: TGTGCCAGCTCACCTCCAAACAATGAGCAGTTCTTC
V gene: TRBV7-9; clone size: .; J gene: TRBJ2-7; D gene: .; CDR3 protein: CASSPSVWSRSYEQYF; CDR3 DNA: TGTGCCAGCAGCCCTTCAGTTTGGAGCCGTTCCTACGAGCAGTACTTC
V gene: TRBV27; clone size: .; J gene: TRBJ2-5; D gene: .; CDR3 protein: CASAPAGHPSQETQYF; CDR3 DNA: TGTGCCAGCGCCCCGGCGGGGCACCCATCCCAAGAGACCCAGTACTTC
V gene: TRBV7-2; clone size: once; J gene: TRBJ1-1; D gene: .; CDR3 protein: CASSFSPTLQAFF; CDR3 DNA: TGTGCCAGCAGCTTCAGTCCCACCCTACAAGCTTTCTTT
V gene: TRBV7-2; clone size: .; J gene: TRBJ2-5; D gene: .; CDR3 protein: CASRSRRAGETQYF; CDR3 DNA: TGTGCCAGCAGGAGTCGGAGGGCCGGGGAGACCCAGTACTTC
V gene: TRBV7-2; clone size: .; J gene: TRBJ2-3; D gene: .; CDR3 protein: CARSLIRPDTQYF; CDR3 DNA: TGTGCCCGCAGCTTAATACGCCCAGATACGCAGTATTTT
V gene: TRBV5-4; clone size: .; J gene: TRBJ2-1; D gene: .; CDR3 protein: CASSLDDYNEQFF; CDR3 DNA: TGTGCCAGCAGCTTGGACGACTACAATGAGCAGTTCTTC
V gene: TRBV19; clone size: .; J gene: TRBJ2-7; D gene: .; CDR3 protein: CASSIAEGLEQYF; CDR3 DNA: TGTGCCAGTAGTATAGCGGAGGGTCTAGAACAGTACTTC
V gene: TRBV7-9; clone size: .; J gene: TRBJ2-5; D gene: .; CDR3 protein: CASSLGGSDQETQYF; CDR3 DNA: TGTGCCAGCAGCTTAGGGGGCAGCGACCAAGAGACCCAGTACTTC
V gene: TRBV5-1; clone size: .; J gene: TRBJ2-5; D gene: .; CDR3 protein: CASSGLSPPGETQYF; CDR3 DNA: TGCGCCAGCAGCGGGTTGTCCCCCCCCGGGGAGACCCAGTACTTC
V gene: TRBV6-4; clone size: .; J gene: TRBJ2-7; D gene: .; CDR3 protein: CASMGFRNLQFYEQYF; CDR3 DNA: TGTGCCAGCATGGGTTTTAGGAACTTACAATTCTACGAGCAGTACTTC
V gene: TRBV7-3; clone size: once; J gene: TRBJ2-1; D gene: .; CDR3 protein: CASSPRRSSYNEQFF; CDR3 DNA: TGTGCCAGCAGCCCTAGGAGGAGCTCCTACAATGAGCAGTTCTTC
V gene: TRBV7-9; clone size: .; J gene: TRBJ1-3; D gene: .; CDR3 protein: CASSLTDRPSGNTIYF; CDR3 DNA: TGTGCCAGCAGCTTGACGGATCGCCCTTCTGGAAACACCATATATTTT
V gene: TRBV29-1; clone size: .; J gene: TRBJ2-2; D gene: TRBD1; CDR3 protein: CSVDRGKTGELFF; CDR3 DNA: TGCAGCGTCGACAGGGGGAAAACCGGGGAGCTGTTTTTT
V gene: TRBV5-4; clone size: .; J gene: TRBJ2-5; D gene: TRBD2; CDR3 protein: CASSLGGTSGRVQETQYF; CDR3 DNA: TGTGCCAGCAGCTTGGGTGGGACTAGCGGGAGGGTTCAAGAGACCCAGTACTTC
V gene: TRBV9; clone size: .; J gene: TRBJ1-2; D gene: .; CDR3 protein: CASSVEGANYGYTF; CDR3 DNA: TGTGCCAGCAGCGTAGAAGGGGCTAACTATGGCTACACCTTC
V gene: TRBV15; clone size: .; J gene: TRBJ1-4; D gene: TRBD1; CDR3 protein: CATSKRDSLPTNEKLFF; CDR3 DNA: TGTGCCACCAGCAAAAGGGACAGCTTACCAACTAATGAAAAACTGTTTTTT
V gene: TRBV19; clone size: .; J gene: TRBJ2-7; D gene: .; CDR3 protein: CASSMSLLPYEQYF; CDR3 DNA: TGTGCCAGTAGTATGTCGCTCCTACCCTACGAGCAGTACTTC
V gene: TRBV2; clone size: .; J gene: TRBJ2-7; D gene: TRBD1; CDR3 protein: CASSRDRGYEQYF; CDR3 DNA: TGTGCCAGCAGCCGGGACAGGGGCTACGAGCAGTACTTC
V gene: TRBV7-9; clone size: .; J gene: TRBJ2-7; D gene: .; CDR3 protein: CASSRGSPGTYEQYF; CDR3 DNA: TGTGCCAGCAGCCGCGGTTCACCTGGAACCTACGAGCAGTACTTC
V gene: TRBV4-3; clone size: .; J gene: TRBJ1-3; D gene: .; CDR3 protein: CASSQDHRHSSGNTIYF; CDR3 DNA: TGCGCCAGCAGCCAGGACCATAGACACTCCTCTGGAAACACCATATATTTT
V gene: TRBV7-2; clone size: .; J gene: TRBJ2-3; D gene: .; CDR3 protein: CASSLTSWYPTDTQYF; CDR3 DNA: TGTGCCAGCAGCTTAACTTCGTGGTACCCCACAGATACGCAGTATTTT
V gene: TRBV15; clone size: .; J gene: TRBJ1-3; D gene: TRBD1; CDR3 protein: CATSSPGQSSGNTIYF; CDR3 DNA: TGTGCCACCAGCAGTCCGGGACAGAGCTCTGGAAACACCATATATTTT
V gene: TRBV28; clone size: .; J gene: TRBJ2-4; D gene: TRBD1; CDR3 protein: CASSTTGALAKNIQYF; CDR3 DNA: TGTGCCAGCAGTACGACAGGGGCCTTAGCCAAAAACATTCAGTACTTC
V gene: TRBV5-1; clone size: .; J gene: TRBJ1-1; D gene: .; CDR3 protein: CASSLIPVAEAFF; CDR3 DNA: TGCGCCAGCAGCTTGATCCCTGTGGCAGAAGCTTTCTTT
V gene: TRBV10-3; clone size: .; J gene: TRBJ2-1; D gene: TRBD2; CDR3 protein: CAIASGGHNEQFF; CDR3 DNA: TGTGCCATCGCCTCGGGAGGCCACAATGAGCAGTTCTTC
V gene: TRBV27; clone size: .; J gene: TRBJ1-2; D gene: .; CDR3 protein: CASSSSTKEFFYGYTF; CDR3 DNA: TGTGCCAGCAGTTCATCCACGAAAGAGTTTTTCTATGGCTACACCTTC
V gene: TRBV19; clone size: .; J gene: TRBJ1-2; D gene: .; CDR3 protein: CASSRPGQNYGYTF; CDR3 DNA: TGTGCCAGTAGTAGACCCGGACAGAACTATGGCTACACCTTC
V gene: TRBV5-5; clone size: .; J gene: TRBJ2-4; D gene: TRBD2; CDR3 protein: CASSPSGGENIQYF; CDR3 DNA: TGTGCCAGCAGCCCTTCGGGAGGGGAGAACATTCAGTACTTC
V gene: TRBV5-1; clone size: .; J gene: TRBJ1-1; D gene: .; CDR3 protein: CASSLPDSMNTEAFF; CDR3 DNA: TGCGCCAGCAGCTTACCCGACAGTATGAACACTGAAGCTTTCTTT
V gene: TRBV27; clone size: .; J gene: TRBJ2-2; D gene: TRBD2; CDR3 protein: CASSWRGGHTRELFF; CDR3 DNA: TGTGCCAGCAGTTGGCGGGGGGGTCATACCCGGGAGCTGTTTTTT
V gene: TRBV6-1; clone size: once; J gene: TRBJ1-2; D gene: .; CDR3 protein: CAFRGRGVGGYTF; CDR3 DNA: TGTGCCTTCCGGGGCAGGGGAGTAGGTGGCTACACCTTC